These T cell receptor beta chains were read from a single sample in a study of T cell responses to AZD1222 COVID-19 vaccine. The method was immunoSEQ multiplex PCR; TCRdb's version includes in-frame clones alone and lacks a portion of them. Here the sample spans more than 90,000 clones, 84% being singletons. The specimen was peripheral blood, collected 28 days after the second AZD1222 dose. These receptors came from an adult who received the AZD1222 COVID-19 vaccine. CDR3s include the opening cysteine and the closing phenylalanine or tryptophan. Each record gives: V gene, CDR3 protein.

>TRBV5-1
CASSFSGGDTYEQYF
>TRBV5-4
CASSWDSRSEYF
>TRBV7-9
CASRQNIGSTDTQYF
>TRBV7-9
CASSLGQASYEQYF
>TRBV13
CASSNSGQPQHF
>TRBV5-6
CASSPDRGNGYEAFF
>TRBV2
CASSVGQGTQFF
>TRBV6-1
CASSEGGLARGYTF
>TRBV5-6
CASSLNGGRILF
>TRBV2
CATRLTSTGRNSPLHF